These T cell receptor beta chains were read from a single sample in a study of radiotherapy plus CTLA-4 blockade in lung cancer. Generated by immunoSEQ multiplex PCR, the TCRdb table keeps only in-frame clones and is missing some. The profile covers approximately 90,000 clones, with about 80% appearing a single time and 0.65% to 1% taken by the ten largest. The sequencing here drew on peripheral blood, taken from a patient treated with radiotherapy plus ipilimumab. The receptors originated from a human donor with non-small cell lung cancer who had stable disease on radiotherapy plus ipilimumab. Both conserved end residues are part of each CDR3. D genes are given only for firm matches. For some rows the clone size is stated as once, few or many, or as a class when expanded; others skip it.

V,size,J,D,CDR3,DNA
TRBV9,once,TRBJ2-2,NA,CASSVSRLIITGELFF,TGTGCCAGCAGCGTATCTCGGCTTATAATCACCGGGGAGCTGTTTTTT
TRBV9,NA,TRBJ2-5,TRBD2,CASSQHGGSVEETQYF,TGTGCCAGCAGCCAACATGGCGGGAGTGTGGAAGAGACCCAGTACTTC
TRBV9,NA,TRBJ2-3,NA,CASSVEASRTDTQYF,TGTGCCAGCAGCGTAGAGGCTAGCCGCACAGATACGCAGTATTTT
TRBV5-1,NA,TRBJ2-7,NA,CASSLGTNSYEQYF,TGCGCCAGCAGCTTGGGGACAAATTCCTACGAGCAGTACTTC
TRBV7-2,NA,TRBJ2-1,TRBD2,CASSFRGGANEQFF,TGTGCCAGCAGCTTTCGCGGGGGGGCCAATGAGCAGTTCTTC
TRBV6-1,NA,TRBJ1-2,TRBD1,CASSADVGQGIGGYTF,TGTGCCAGCAGTGCTGACGTGGGACAGGGGATAGGGGGCTACACCTTC
TRBV10-3,NA,TRBJ1-5,TRBD1,CAISESGQGSYSNQPQHF,TGTGCCATCAGTGAGTCAGGACAGGGGTCTTATAGCAATCAGCCCCAGCATTTT
TRBV6-4,few,TRBJ2-1,NA,CASSTGPEGEQFF,TGTGCCAGCAGTACGGGCCCCGAGGGTGAGCAGTTCTTC
TRBV20-1,NA,TRBJ1-1,NA,CSALDTEAFF,TGCAGTGCTCTTGACACTGAAGCTTTCTTT
TRBV9,NA,TRBJ1-1,NA,CASSVAGVMNTEAFF,TGTGCCAGCAGCGTGGCAGGGGTGATGAACACTGAAGCTTTCTTT
TRBV19,few,TRBJ2-5,NA,CASSISETQYF,TGTGCCAGTAGTATAAGTGAGACCCAGTACTTC
TRBV9,NA,TRBJ1-4,NA,CASSARGATNEKLFF,TGTGCCAGCAGCGCTCGGGGAGCAACTAATGAAAAACTGTTTTTT
TRBV7-6,NA,TRBJ2-7,NA,CASSLDHEQYF,TGTGCCAGCAGCTTAGACCACGAGCAGTACTTC
TRBV28,NA,TRBJ1-5,TRBD1,CASSLRDRETSQPQHF,TGTGCCAGCAGTTTAAGGGACAGGGAGACGAGTCAGCCCCAGCATTTT
TRBV30,NA,TRBJ2-1,NA,CAWSLKRRGTYNEQFF,TGTGCCTGGAGTCTCAAGCGGAGAGGTACCTACAATGAGCAGTTCTTC
TRBV5-1,NA,TRBJ1-4,NA,CASSLAGGQFPTNEKLFF,TGCGCCAGCAGCTTGGCCGGTGGACAGTTCCCAACTAATGAAAAACTGTTTTTT
TRBV9,NA,TRBJ1-1,TRBD1,CASSVGWTGLNTEAFF,TGTGCCAGCAGCGTAGGGTGGACAGGGCTGAACACTGAAGCTTTCTTT
TRBV5-4,few,TRBJ1-4,TRBD1,CASSPTRTGRREKLFF,TGTGCCAGCAGCCCAACCCGGACAGGGAGGAGGGAAAAACTGTTTTTT
TRBV6-1,NA,TRBJ2-7,NA,CASSLWTFYEQYF,TGTGCCAGCAGTTTATGGACATTTTACGAGCAGTACTTC
TRBV28,NA,TRBJ2-1,NA,CASSILRGYNEQFF,TGTGCCAGCAGTATATTGAGAGGGTACAATGAGCAGTTCTTC
TRBV7-9,NA,TRBJ2-1,TRBD2,CASSLGGTSGGEQFF,TGTGCCAGCAGCTTAGGCGGGACTAGCGGTGGTGAGCAGTTCTTC
TRBV6-5,NA,TRBJ1-1,TRBD1,CASRGTGGRTEAFF,TGTGCCAGCAGGGGGACAGGGGGCCGTACTGAAGCTTTCTTT
TRBV4-2,few,TRBJ2-5,TRBD2,CASSQTIPSGRSQETQYF,TGTGCCAGCAGCCAAACCATCCCCAGCGGGAGGTCTCAAGAGACCCAGTACTTC
TRBV28,NA,TRBJ2-1,NA,CASRRMTTDYNEQFF,TGTGCCAGCAGACGGATGACGACAGACTACAATGAGCAGTTCTTC
TRBV28,NA,TRBJ1-5,TRBD1,CASIEGGTGDQPQHF,TGTGCCAGCATTGAAGGAGGGACAGGGGATCAGCCCCAGCATTTT
TRBV11-2,NA,TRBJ2-6,TRBD1,CASSILRDRAPGANVLTF,TGTGCCAGCAGCATTCTCCGGGACAGGGCTCCTGGGGCCAACGTCCTGACTTTC
TRBV27,NA,TRBJ2-6,NA,CASSPDPGANVLTF,TGTGCCAGCAGTCCAGACCCTGGGGCCAACGTCCTGACTTTC
TRBV11-2,once,TRBJ2-1,NA,CASSLGSSVEREQFF,TGTGCCAGCAGCTTAGGATCCTCCGTCGAACGCGAGCAGTTCTTC
TRBV15,NA,TRBJ2-4,NA,CATSFRPGNIQYF,TGTGCCACCAGCTTCCGCCCCGGGAACATTCAGTACTTC
TRBV5-1,few,TRBJ1-2,NA,CASSFAGRGHGYTF,TGCGCCAGCAGCTTTGCTGGCAGGGGACATGGCTACACCTTC
TRBV27,NA,TRBJ2-3,NA,CASSFNRAATDTQYF,TGTGCCAGCAGTTTTAACAGGGCAGCCACAGATACGCAGTATTTT
TRBV10-1,NA,TRBJ2-1,TRBD2,CASSVAGGSGEQFF,TGCGCCAGCAGCGTAGCGGGAGGGAGCGGTGAGCAGTTCTTC
TRBV7-3,NA,TRBJ2-7,NA,CASSLQASREEQYF,TGTGCCAGCAGCTTACAGGCGTCTCGGGAAGAGCAGTACTTC
TRBV27,once,TRBJ2-3,NA,CASSLSIGDTQYF,TGTGCCAGCAGTTTATCGATAGGTGATACGCAGTATTTT
TRBV27,NA,TRBJ2-2,NA,CASSAAGLANTGELFF,TGTGCCAGCAGTGCCGCAGGGCTGGCGAACACCGGGGAGCTGTTTTTT
TRBV28,NA,TRBJ1-2,NA,CASSSTDWYGYTF,TGTGCCAGCAGTTCCACGGATTGGTATGGCTACACCTTC
TRBV10-3,NA,TRBJ2-3,NA,CAISADRHPTDTQYF,TGTGCCATCAGTGCGGACAGACACCCCACAGATACGCAGTATTTT
TRBV5-1,NA,TRBJ1-2,TRBD1,CASSSGQGAGYTF,TGCGCCAGCAGTTCTGGACAGGGGGCTGGCTACACCTTC
TRBV6-5,NA,TRBJ2-7,NA,CASSRGTAYEQYF,TGTGCCAGCAGTCGGGGAACCGCGTACGAGCAGTACTTC
TRBV25-1,NA,TRBJ2-1,TRBD1,CASSEVGQGLNNEQFF,TGTGCCAGCAGTGAAGTGGGACAGGGGCTTAACAATGAGCAGTTCTTC
TRBV6-5,NA,TRBJ1-2,NA,CASSSDRYGYTF,TGTGCCAGCAGTTCCGACAGATATGGCTACACCTTC
TRBV5-4,NA,TRBJ1-6,TRBD1,CASSLDRGKSPLHF,TGTGCCAGCAGCCTGGACAGGGGGAAATCACCCCTCCACTTT
TRBV7-2,NA,TRBJ2-5,NA,CASSLLEETQYF,TGTGCCAGCAGCTTGCTGGAAGAGACCCAGTACTTC
TRBV28,NA,TRBJ1-1,NA,CASWSSPLMNTEAFF,TGTGCCAGCTGGTCGAGCCCACTCATGAACACTGAAGCTTTCTTT
TRBV5-4,NA,TRBJ1-1,NA,CASSFDSYTEAFF,TGTGCCAGCAGCTTCGACTCTTACACTGAAGCTTTCTTT
TRBV28,NA,TRBJ1-6,TRBD1,CASSLTGGWNNSPLHF,TGTGCCAGCAGTTTGACAGGGGGATGGAATAATTCACCCCTCCACTTT
TRBV7-9,once,TRBJ1-6,TRBD1,CASSLAGQNNSPLHF,TGTGCCAGCAGCTTAGCGGGACAGAATAATTCACCCCTCCACTTT
TRBV5-6,once,TRBJ2-5,NA,CASSLGPRETQYF,TGTGCCAGCAGTTTGGGACCAAGAGAGACCCAGTACTTC
TRBV19,NA,TRBJ2-5,NA,CASSEGGETQYF,TGTGCCAGTAGCGAGGGTGGGGAGACCCAGTACTTC
TRBV7-3,NA,TRBJ2-7,NA,CASSLTDEQYF,TGTGCCAGCAGCTTAACAGACGAGCAGTACTTC
TRBV15,NA,TRBJ2-7,NA,CATSRHPPPGEQYF,TGTGCCACCAGCAGACACCCACCCCCGGGCGAGCAGTACTTC